This paragraph reports one T cell receptor (beta chain). The CDR3 totals 14 residues. Germline loops: CDR1 DFQATT, CDR2 SNEGSKA (reference sequence). V was shortened by 3 bases and J by 5 bases, with 16 bases between the two germline ends. The source of the sample is a study of blood T cell repertoires in COVID-19. Study in general: COVID-19 samples from acute and convalescent phases originated in the United States, Italy and Spain. Sources were T cells, B-cell-depleted T cells, or PBMCs; the material itself was cDNA or gDNA.

In the original workflow: Quantification of nucleated cells was approximated via reference gene primer amplification. Sequencing used immunoSEQ multiplex PCR; TCRdb keeps in-frame clones, though not all of them. The DNA gave D and trimming, while V, J and clone size come from that table. The data show around 330,000 clones, roughly 90% seen once. The origin of this receptor is a woman aged 50 to 60 with active or convalescent COVID-19. The sample consisted of peripheral blood. The chain employs TRBV20-1 and TRBJ1-1; D remains ambiguous. Here the CDR3 DNA reads TGCAGTGCTAGTTCGCCCACTCCCAAGACTGAAGCTTTCTTT. The encoded protein is CSASSPTPKTEAFF.